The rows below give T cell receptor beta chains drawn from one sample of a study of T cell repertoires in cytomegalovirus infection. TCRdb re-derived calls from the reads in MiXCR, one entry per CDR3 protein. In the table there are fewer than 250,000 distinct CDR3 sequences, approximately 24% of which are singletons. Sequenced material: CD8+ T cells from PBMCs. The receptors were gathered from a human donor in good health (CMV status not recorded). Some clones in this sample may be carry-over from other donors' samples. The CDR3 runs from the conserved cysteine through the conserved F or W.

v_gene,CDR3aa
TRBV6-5,CASRSGTGNYYEQFF
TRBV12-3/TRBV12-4,CACSFGRETDTQYF
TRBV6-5,CASSKPIRGDQETQYF
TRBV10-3,CAISAGTSGGVEQFF
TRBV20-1,CSSRPPLAGGLTDTQYF
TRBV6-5,CASSYSGETPAFF
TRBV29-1,CSVEGVIAYGDTQYF
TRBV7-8,CASSKGGLKLFF
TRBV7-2,CASSLVSGPSSYNEQFF
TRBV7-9,CASSSAVFFPQETQYF
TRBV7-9,CASGRGVYEQYF
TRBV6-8,CASSYGEGTEAFF
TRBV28,CASSFCACYGYTF
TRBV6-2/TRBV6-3,CASSYSPGEVYEQYF
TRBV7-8,CASSLGQGYEKLFF
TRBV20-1,CSARGQAYYEQYF
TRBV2,CASSEALPQTYEQYF
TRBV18,CASSGDSSYEQYF
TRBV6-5,CAVRAMNTGELFF
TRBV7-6,CASSLVPGTNEKLFF
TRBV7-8,CASSTLAGGYNEQFF
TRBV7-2,CASSLAGDSNQPQHF
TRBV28,CASSLASGGTPFPYEQYF
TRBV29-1,CSVEPGQSYWGEAFF
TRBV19,CAGGTGNTEAFF
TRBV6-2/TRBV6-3,CASSPTLPGTGGRGYTF
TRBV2,CASSEDYMNTGELFF
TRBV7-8,CASSLVVRVTLQPGNQETQYF
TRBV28,CASSLRQGGVYGYTF
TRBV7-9,CASSFQGIGYTF
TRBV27,CASSLVVETEAFF
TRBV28,CASSFPGRADTQYF
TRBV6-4,CASSDGGPTDTQYF
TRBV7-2,CASSRDRSRGGTEAFF
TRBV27,CASSSTGFVDEKLFF
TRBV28,CASSLPRRGDRDTEAFF
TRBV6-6,CASSQDSERTGELFF
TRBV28,CASSPSDRGEETQYF
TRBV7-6,CASSKQGWEQYF
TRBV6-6,CASIRGVIDEQFF
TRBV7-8,CATRAGDTQYF
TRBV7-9,CASSFPDSSSYEQYF
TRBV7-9,CASSGLASGAGTEAFF
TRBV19,CASSTGPARANEQYF